This T cell receptor (beta chain) originates from a study of cytomegalovirus exposure and HLA in healthy donors. This clone was recorded a few times. Its antigen is not known. The study, taken as a whole, reports: Later analysis associated a missense DCLRE1C variant with TCR beta V- and J-gene trimming. Sequencing had likely introduced a cluster of highly shared sequence variants as an artifact. Earlier analysis yielded a pattern in which most TCR beta V segments were productive about 87% or about 30% of the time. TCR association rates varied by HLA locus in a later analysis, with DRB1 highest and HLA-C lowest.

Germline V gene sequence: CDR1 SGHTA, CDR2 FQGTGA. This CDR3 region has 15 residues. J gave up 3 bases and V 5 bases, and 5 bases lay outside the gene matches. This PCR relied on a set of 60 Vbeta primers and 13 Jbeta primers. The repertoire was sequenced with immunoSEQ multiplex PCR; TCRdb's copy has only in-frame clones and lacks some. The data show 100,000 to 120,000 clones, with around 80% seen just once and roughly 12% held by the top ten. The sequence came from a man in his thirties or forties in good health and CMV-seropositive. Sequenced input: PBMCs. This chain joins TRBV7-3 and TRBJ1-2; TRBD1 matches at 11 bases. CDR3 protein: CASSPRTGGDYGYTF. The CDR3 DNA is TGTGCCAGCAGCCCCCGGACAGGGGGCGACTATGGCTACACCTTC.